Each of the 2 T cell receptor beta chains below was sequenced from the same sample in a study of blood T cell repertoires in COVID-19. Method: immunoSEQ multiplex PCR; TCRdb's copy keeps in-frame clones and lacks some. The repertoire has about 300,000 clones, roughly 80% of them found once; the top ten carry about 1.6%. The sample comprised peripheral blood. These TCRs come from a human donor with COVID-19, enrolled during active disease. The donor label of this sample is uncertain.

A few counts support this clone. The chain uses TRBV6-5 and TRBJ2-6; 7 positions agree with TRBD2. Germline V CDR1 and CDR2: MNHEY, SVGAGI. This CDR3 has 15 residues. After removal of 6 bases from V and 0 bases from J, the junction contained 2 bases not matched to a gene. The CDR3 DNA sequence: TGTGCCAGCAGCCGCGGGGGCTCTGGGGCCAACGTCCTGACTTTC. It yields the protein CASSRGGSGANVLTF.

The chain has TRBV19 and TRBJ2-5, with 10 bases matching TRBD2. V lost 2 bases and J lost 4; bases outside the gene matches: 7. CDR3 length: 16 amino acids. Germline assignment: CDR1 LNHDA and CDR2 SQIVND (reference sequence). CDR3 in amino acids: CASSITASGGRETQYF. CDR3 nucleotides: TGTGCCAGTAGTATAACGGCTAGCGGGGGAAGAGAGACCCAGTACTTC.